This TCR beta chain comes out of a study of blood T cell repertoires in COVID-19 (dated by TCRdb to between 2020 and 2021). Study-level background: Samples from collaborators originated in the United States, Italy and Spain and spanned both the acute and convalescent phases of COVID-19. The material from the prospective study consisted of cDNA or gDNA derived from T cells, B-cell-depleted T cells, or PBMCs. The dataset comprised deeply sampled blood TCRbeta repertoires from subjects exposed to, actively infected with, or recovered from COVID-19. The repertoires were released in a freely available public database intended as a resource for research on the immune response to SARS-CoV-2. Samples came from the ongoing ImmuneRACE study (first 160 participants) plus 1,254 subjects from 6 global collaborators. A de-identified subject ID, COVID-19 status, age in years and sex were almost always included in the sample metadata. HLA class I and class II types, where available, came from metadata supplied by the sample provider rather than from assay-based typing.

As for this clone: Which antigen it targets is not known. Per-base quality was not reported, and no clone a single base away is much larger than it.

The immunoSEQ Assay, a bias-controlled multiplex PCR, was used to amplify TCRbeta CDR3 regions from genomic DNA. On the study's bioinformatics: The number of nucleated cells in each sample was estimated by amplification of reference gene primers within the assay. To quantify the absolute abundance of each unique TCRbeta CDR3 rearrangement, sequence reads were collapsed and filtered. For each sample, productive Simpson clonality was calculated as the square root of Simpson's diversity index across productive rearrangements. In TCRdb, the immuneACCESS table is reduced to in-frame sequences with V and J assigned. These tables do not hold every clone; where another copy was compared, an unresolved V gene accounts for under half, and the others remain unexplained. V and J calls and clone size follow that table, whereas D and trimming were derived from the DNA. A total of about 200,000 clones appear in this sample, roughly 80% of them only once. Nearly 5% of the sample belongs to the ten largest clones.

Here is what the overall study found, with its caveats: The quantity of clinical and demographic metadata differed by source and by participant and was supplied without curation.

Participants in the prospective study were enrolled through a virtual design, were aged about 18 to 89 years, and lived in approximately 25 United States geographic areas. To assign participants to cohorts, the prospective study relied on clinical history that participants themselves reported in a screening survey and a study questionnaire. Exposed participants were defined as having been in contact with someone with a PCR-confirmed or clinician-diagnosed COVID-19 case within 2 weeks of study entry. In the prospective study, mobile phlebotomists collected whole blood, serum and a nasopharyngeal or oropharyngeal swab from each participant. Participants in the prospective study had the option to provide additional blood draws and questionnaires over an approximately two-month period. Prospective study blood samples were shipped either frozen or at room temperature before DNA extraction. The CDR3 numbers 16 residues from cysteine through phenylalanine. The only DNA kept is the CDR3, 48 bases in frame from the first base. Per the germline V gene (reference sequence), PRHDT is the CDR1 and FYEKMQ is the CDR2. Germline trimming: 6 bases from V, 7 bases from J; junction bases outside gene matches: 14.

Source material: PBMCs or T cells enriched from blood (not recorded which). The chain is made from TRBV13 and TRBJ1-2; 10 nucleotides in the junction match TRBD1. The sequence was collected from a woman in her fifties or sixties who had been exposed to COVID-19. The CDR3 protein: CASRVTGTGAFFGYTF. The bases read TGTGCCAGCAGAGTTACCGGGACAGGGGCCTTCTTTGGCTACACCTTC.